These 11 T cell receptor beta chains were all obtained from the same sample, sequenced in a study of cytomegalovirus exposure and HLA in healthy donors. The PCR made use of 60 Vbeta and 13 Jbeta primers. Produced via immunoSEQ multiplex PCR; TCRdb's table is partial and in-frame only. Found here are 150,000 or so clones, over 65% of them singletons; the top ten hold roughly an eighth. Sequencing was performed on PBMCs. The receptors stem from a man in his forties in good health and CMV-seropositive.

This rearrangement joins TRBV21-1 to TRBJ2-5; the table assigns TRBD1, which was not confirmed against the DNA. TRBV21-1 is reported as a pseudogene. The CDR3 has 17 residues. CDR3 DNA: TGTGCCAGCAGCAAATCAGAGGAGGACAGGTACCAAGAGACCCAGTACTTC. Translation: CASSKSEEDRYQETQYF.

This clone has only a few counts. DNA of the CDR3: TGTGCCAGCAGTCCTCCTAGCGGGAGAATGACAGATACGCAGTATTTT. This gives the protein CASSPPSGRMTDTQYF. The chain uses TRBV7-9 and TRBJ2-3; TRBD2 matches at 10 bases. This CDR3 is built from 16 residues. In germline, CDR1 is SEHNR, CDR2 FQNEAQ (reference sequence). V shed 6 bases, J shed 3 bases, and the junction held 9 bases outside the gene matches.

The J gene is TRBJ1-2, the V gene TRBV5-4, with D possibly matching TRBD1 (5 bases). The V and J ends lost 4 bases and 3 bases respectively, with 13 bases between them. Germline V gives CDR1 SGHNT, CDR2 YYREEE (reference sequence). The CDR3 is 14 residues long. CDR3 amino acids: CASSNGQRDYGYTF. For the CDR3, the DNA is TGTGCCAGCAGCAACGGACAAAGAGACTATGGCTACACCTTC.

The chain combines TRBV15 with TRBJ2-1, with no clear D. V dropped 0 bases and J dropped 4 bases, with 10 bases sitting between them. Germline V lookup: CDR1 LNHNV, CDR2 YYDKDF (reference sequence). This CDR3 region has 15 residues. The CDR3 bases are TGTGCCACCAGCAGAGATCCTGGCGGATACAATGAGCAGTTCTTC. It yields the protein CATSRDPGGYNEQFF.

The chain couples TRBV6-1 to TRBJ2-1; 10 nucleotides agree with TRBD2. The germline gives CDR1 MNHNS, CDR2 SASEGT. With 2 bases clipped from V and 6 bases from J, the junction kept 4 bases outside the gene matches. The CDR3 contains 15 residues. CDR3 coding DNA: TGTGCCAGCAGTGAAACTAGCGGGACCTCCAATGAGCAGTTCTTC. Its translation: CASSETSGTSNEQFF.

The V call is TRBV5-4, the J call TRBJ2-7; D might be TRBD2 (6 bases). Between the trimmed V and J ends, which lost 4 bases and 7 bases, there was a span of 18 bases. The CDR3 is 14 amino acids. Germline lookup yields CDR1 SGHNT and CDR2 YYREEE (reference sequence). The CDR3 reads CASSIGGRGGEQYF. In nucleotides, the CDR3 is TGTGCCAGCAGCATCGGAGGGCGGGGAGGAGAGCAGTACTTC.

The V gene is TRBV7-2, the J gene TRBJ2-1; D possibly corresponds to TRBD1 (6 bases). This CDR3 has 15 amino acids. V was cut by 2 bases and J by 8 bases, with 16 bases left in between. CDR1 and CDR2 from the germline V gene are SGHTA and FQGNSA. DNA for the CDR3: TGTGCCAGCAGCTTATTCAGGGGAGAGGGACATGAGCAGTTCTTC. It encodes CASSLFRGEGHEQFF.

The J gene is TRBJ2-7, the V gene TRBV5-6, with unresolved D. In germline, CDR1 is SGHDT, CDR2 YYEEEE. The V gene lost 4 bases and the J gene lost 6 bases, with 14 bases spanning the gap. This CDR3 has 13 amino acids. CDR3 DNA sequence: TGTGCCAGCAGCCGGATTGAGACGGGCGAGCAGTACTTC. Its translation is CASSRIETGEQYF.

This chain uses TRBV9 with TRBJ2-3; 9 bases match TRBD2. CDR1 SGDLS and CDR2 YYNGEE come from the germline V gene. CDR3 length: 15 residues. V lost 3 bases and J lost 0; bases outside the gene matches: 2. The CDR3 bases are TGTGCCAGCAGCGCCGGGACTAGCAGCACAGATACGCAGTATTTT. As protein: CASSAGTSSTDTQYF.

The chain recombines TRBV4-1 with TRBJ2-3, with D possibly matching TRBD2 (7 bases). The ends were cut back, 0 bases at V and 5 bases at J, with 15 bases in the middle. The CDR3 length is 16 residues. Germline lookup yields CDR1 MGHRA and CDR2 YSYEKL. As DNA, the CDR3 is TGCGCCAGCAGCCAAGACTGGGGGGGGCGCTTAGATACGCAGTATTTT. Its translation is CASSQDWGGRLDTQYF.

This chain links TRBV5-1 with TRBJ2-1, with 8 bases lining up with TRBD2. This CDR3 contains 15 residues. CDR1 is SGHRS and CDR2 is YFSETQ in the germline V gene. V shed 6 bases, J shed 4 bases, and the junction held 9 bases outside the gene matches. CDR3 nucleotide sequence: TGCGCCAGCAACCCCTCGGGAGGGTATTACAATGAGCAGTTCTTC. Its translation: CASNPSGGYYNEQFF.